A selection of T cell receptor beta chains follows, all from one sample in a study of early T cells in non-severe SARS-CoV-2 infection. In TCRdb, the 5' RACE reads were re-called with MiXCR into one record per CDR3 protein. The repertoire holds around 44,000 distinct CDR3 sequences, 6% to 8% seen once, with 4.5% to 7% in the top ten. Sequenced material: whole blood. These receptors all stem from an adult who was a healthcare worker with PCR-confirmed SARS-CoV-2 infection or an uninfected control (not recorded which). The CDR3 runs from the conserved cysteine through the conserved F or W. The order of the fields is CDR3 length, V gene, clone size, J gene, D gene, CDR3 DNA, CDR3 protein. A D gene is named only where the DNA matches it firmly. The size of a clone is reported for some rows only, either as once, few or many, or as a class for expanded clones.

>15|TRBV18|many|TRBJ1-1|TRBD1
TGTGCCAGCTCAATTCAGGGGGCCCTGAACACTGAAGCTTTCTTT
CASSIQGALNTEAFF
>16|TRBV20-1|many|TRBJ2-3|TRBD2
TGCAGTGCTAGAGTCCCTAGCGGGGGGGCCTTAGATACGCAGTATTTT
CSARVPSGGALDTQYF
>14|TRBV6-5|-|TRBJ2-7|-
TGTGCCAGCAAACCGACTACCTATTCCTACGAGCAGTACTTC
CASKPTTYSYEQYF
>14|TRBV25-1|many|TRBJ1-5|-
TGTGCCAGCAGTAAAGCCTATAGCAATCAGCCCCAGCATTTT
CASSKAYSNQPQHF
>14|TRBV19|many|TRBJ1-2|-
TGTGCCAGTAGTCAGGGCTTGTTGAACTATGGCTACACCTTC
CASSQGLLNYGYTF
>17|TRBV21-1|-|TRBJ2-1|-
TGTGCCAGCAGCCCAGGGCCAGCGGGGAGCTCCTACAATGAGCAGTTCTTC
CASSPGPAGSSYNEQFF
>15|TRBV6-2/TRBV6-3|few|TRBJ1-5|TRBD1
TGTGCCAGCAGCTGGGGACAGACCCACGATCAGCCCCAGCATTTT
CASSWGQTHDQPQHF
>18|TRBV7-8|-|TRBJ2-3|TRBD2
TGTGCCAGCAGCTTAGGGCTAGCGGGGGCCTTCTATCTGGATACGCAGTATTTT
CASSLGLAGAFYLDTQYF
>13|TRBV27|many|TRBJ1-2|-
TGTGCCAGCAGTCAGGGACCGCCATTCGGCTACACCTTC
CASSQGPPFGYTF
>11|TRBV19|few|TRBJ2-1|-
TGTGCCAGTAGTATCTACAATGAGCAGTTCTTC
CASSIYNEQFF
>16|TRBV28|many|TRBJ1-4|TRBD1
TGTGCCAGCACCGAACAGGGGGCGGCAACTAATGAAAAACTGTTTTTT
CASTEQGAATNEKLFF
>15|TRBV27|-|TRBJ2-7|TRBD2
TGTGCCAGCAGTTTATCTCCTAGCGGGGACCACGAGCAGTACTTC
CASSLSPSGDHEQYF
>11|TRBV29-1|many|TRBJ2-3|-
TGCAGCCCTTCCCAAACCTATACGCAGTATTTT
CSPSQTYTQYF
>14|TRBV12-3/TRBV12-4|-|TRBJ1-2|-
TGTGCCAGCAGTTTACTGGGACGGCCTTATGGCTACACCTTC
CASSLLGRPYGYTF
>16|TRBV28|many|TRBJ2-7|TRBD2
TGTGCCAGCAGTCTCACTAGCGGGGGGGATTTATACGAGCAGTACTTC
CASSLTSGGDLYEQYF
>12|TRBV5-6|few|TRBJ1-2|-
TGTGCCAGCAGTTCCCGCAGGGTCGGCTACACCTTC
CASSSRRVGYTF
>13|TRBV3-1|many|TRBJ2-7|-
TGTGCCAGCGGCGTCCAGGGGTCCTACGAGCAGTACTTC
CASGVQGSYEQYF
>13|TRBV9|-|TRBJ1-2|-
TGTGCCAGCAGCGTAGATCCGAGGAATGGCTACACCTTC
CASSVDPRNGYTF
>14|TRBV7-2|medium-sized|TRBJ1-1|-
TGTGCCAGCAGCCAGCAACCTATGAACACTGAAGCTTTCTTT
CASSQQPMNTEAFF
>14|TRBV20-1|many|TRBJ1-5|TRBD1
TGCAGTGCTGCCGGGACAGATAGCAATCAGCCCCAGCATTTT
CSAAGTDSNQPQHF
>12|TRBV11-2|-|TRBJ2-4|-
TGTGCCAGCAGCTTCGCCCAAAACATTCAGTACTTC
CASSFAQNIQYF
>13|TRBV6-5|many|TRBJ1-2|-
TGTGCCAGCAGTTACGGGATTTCCTATGGCTACACCTTC
CASSYGISYGYTF
>16|TRBV4-3|many|TRBJ2-2|-
TGCGCCAGCAGCCAAGCGCTGGAGACACCGGCCGGGGAGCTGTTTTTT
CASSQALETPAGELFF
>13|TRBV6-5|many|TRBJ1-1|-
TGTGCCAGCAGTTACTCCCGGAACACTGAAGCTTTCTTT
CASSYSRNTEAFF
>17|TRBV4-3|many|TRBJ2-1|-
TGCGCCAGCAGCCGAGACAGGTCAATACCCTCCTACAATGAGCAGTTCTTC
CASSRDRSIPSYNEQFF
>14|TRBV11-2|many|TRBJ2-1|-
TGTGCCAGCACCTTGTGGTCAGGTCACAATGAGCAGTTCTTC
CASTLWSGHNEQFF
>15|TRBV28|many|TRBJ1-1|-
TGTGCCAGCAGTTTGGATAATGGGATGTACACTGAAGCTTTCTTT
CASSLDNGMYTEAFF
>13|TRBV6-2/TRBV6-3|-|TRBJ2-7|-
TGTGCCAGCAGCCCGCGGGGAACCTACGAGCAGTACTTC
CASSPRGTYEQYF
>12|TRBV30|-|TRBJ2-3|-
TGTGCCTGGAGCTCTAGCACAGATACGCAGTATTTT
CAWSSSTDTQYF
>15|TRBV5-1|many|TRBJ2-3|-
TGCGCCAGCAGCCTCAGAGACACCCGCACAGATACGCAGTATTTT
CASSLRDTRTDTQYF
>12|TRBV2|many|TRBJ2-1|-
TGTGCCAGCAGTGAGGAGGGCGATGAGCAGTTCTTC
CASSEEGDEQFF
>14|TRBV18|-|TRBJ2-5|-
TGTGCCAGCTCACCGAGGGACTTTCCGGAGACCCAGTACTTC
CASSPRDFPETQYF
>12|TRBV7-8|few|TRBJ2-1|TRBD1
TGTGCCAGCAGCCTGACAGGGAATGAGCAGTTCTTC
CASSLTGNEQFF
>16|TRBV24-1|many|TRBJ2-1|TRBD2
TGTGCCACCAGTGATTCAGGGCGGGGGGACCACAATGAGCAGTTCTTC
CATSDSGRGDHNEQFF
>14|TRBV12-3/TRBV12-4|few|TRBJ1-1|-
TGTGCCACCGAGTACAGGCGGCCTAGCACTGAAGCTTTCTTT
CATEYRRPSTEAFF
>12|TRBV6-6|many|TRBJ2-1|TRBD1
TGTGCCAGCAGGCAGGGGGCGAATGAGCAGTTCTTC
CASRQGANEQFF
>17|TRBV12-3/TRBV12-4|many|TRBJ1-2|TRBD1
TGTGCCAGCAGTCCTCGAATTCTGGACAGGGAAAATAGGTTCTACACCTTC
CASSPRILDRENRFYTF
>13|TRBV29-1|many|TRBJ1-1|-
TGCAGCGTTGGCAGGCGAATGAACACTGAAGCTTTCTTT
CSVGRRMNTEAFF
>12|TRBV29-1|few|TRBJ2-3|-
TGCAGCGTTGGAAGGGCCGCAGATACGCAGTATTTT
CSVGRAADTQYF
>14|TRBV7-2|-|TRBJ2-3|-
TGTGCCAGCAGCTTGGATAGGAGCACAGATACGCAGTATTTT
CASSLDRSTDTQYF
>13|TRBV11-2|many|TRBJ2-1|-
TGTGCCAGCAGCTTAGACGGGGGTGGTGAGCAGTTCTTC
CASSLDGGGEQFF
>15|TRBV6-1|many|TRBJ2-2|-
TGTGCCAGCAGTCTATGGGGGGTAAACACCGGGGAGCTGTTTTTT
CASSLWGVNTGELFF
>13|TRBV20-1|-|TRBJ2-2|-
TGCAGTGCTAGTCTCACGAACACCGGGGAGCTGTTTTTT
CSASLTNTGELFF
>13|TRBV18|many|TRBJ1-6|-
TGTGCCAGCTCACCACCGTCGAATTCACCCCTCCACTTT
CASSPPSNSPLHF
>16|TRBV9|-|TRBJ2-3|TRBD2
TGTGCCAGCAGCGTGGAAGCGGGAACTAGCACAGATACGCAGTATTTT
CASSVEAGTSTDTQYF
>13|TRBV7-2|few|TRBJ1-1|-
TGTGCCAGCAGCTTCTTACAGGGTGGGGGAGCTTTCTTT
CASSFLQGGGAFF
>13|TRBV29-1|many|TRBJ1-5|-
TGCAGCGTTAAATTACAGGAAGGTCAGCCCCAGCATTTT
CSVKLQEGQPQHF
>15|TRBV10-3|many|TRBJ2-7|TRBD2
TGTGCCATCAGTGCGGGGGGTTTAAGCTCCTACGAGCAGTACTTC
CAISAGGLSSYEQYF
>15|TRBV20-1|-|TRBJ1-1|TRBD1
TGCAGTGCTACTTCAGGACAGGGAGGGAACACTGAAGCTTTCTTT
CSATSGQGGNTEAFF
>15|TRBV4-3|many|TRBJ1-3|-
TGCGCCAGCAGCCAAGCTCTGGCCCGCGGAAACACCATATATTTT
CASSQALARGNTIYF
>16|TRBV3-1|-|TRBJ1-5|-
TGTGCCAGCAGCCAAGATTTGGGAGTTAGCAATCAGCCCCAGCATTTT
CASSQDLGVSNQPQHF
>16|TRBV20-1|-|TRBJ2-7|-
TGCGGTGCTATTGGCAGGGCTAGAGGTAGTGCCTACGAGCAGTACTTC
CGAIGRARGSAYEQYF
>14|TRBV7-2|few|TRBJ2-1|-
TGTGCCAGCAGCTCTCCTAGCGACTACAATGAGCAGTTCTTC
CASSSPSDYNEQFF
>14|TRBV12-3/TRBV12-4|-|TRBJ1-3|-
TGTGCCAGCAAGGTACAGAGCTCTGGAAACACCATATATTTT
CASKVQSSGNTIYF